This TCR beta chain was profiled in a study of T cells in Graves' hyperthyroidism and ophthalmopathy. Points from the study as a whole: Blood also contained most expanded thyroid clonotypes above 0.001.

Comments on this clonotype: Its antigen is not identified. A much larger clonotype is one base distant, so this may be a read error.

Amplified regions were TCR beta CDR3 sequences from RNA transcripts. The HTBI primer set was used in a first-round RT-PCR of the TCR CDR3. TCRdb re-derived calls from the multiplex PCR reads in MiXCR, one entry per CDR3 protein. Of about 380,000 distinct CDR3 sequences listed, about 13% were seen once; the top ten hold less than 25%. Patients with uncontrolled infections, other autoimmune diseases, pregnancy or lactation were excluded. It was 8 to 10 ml of fresh peripheral blood that supplied the PBMCs. The sample taken for sequencing was blood. This receptor was identified in a man aged 25-40 years with Graves' hyperthyroidism that later progressed to Graves' ophthalmopathy.

CDR3 sequence reads: CANSRRPSGIDEQYF. The CDR3 region has the DNA TGTGCCAACAGCCGTCGGCCCTCCGGGATCGACGAGCAGTACTTC. The rearrangement links TRBV11-2 to TRBJ2-7; maybe TRBD2 (5 bases). From germline, CDR1 is SGHAT and CDR2 FQNNGV. The CDR3 length is 15 residues.